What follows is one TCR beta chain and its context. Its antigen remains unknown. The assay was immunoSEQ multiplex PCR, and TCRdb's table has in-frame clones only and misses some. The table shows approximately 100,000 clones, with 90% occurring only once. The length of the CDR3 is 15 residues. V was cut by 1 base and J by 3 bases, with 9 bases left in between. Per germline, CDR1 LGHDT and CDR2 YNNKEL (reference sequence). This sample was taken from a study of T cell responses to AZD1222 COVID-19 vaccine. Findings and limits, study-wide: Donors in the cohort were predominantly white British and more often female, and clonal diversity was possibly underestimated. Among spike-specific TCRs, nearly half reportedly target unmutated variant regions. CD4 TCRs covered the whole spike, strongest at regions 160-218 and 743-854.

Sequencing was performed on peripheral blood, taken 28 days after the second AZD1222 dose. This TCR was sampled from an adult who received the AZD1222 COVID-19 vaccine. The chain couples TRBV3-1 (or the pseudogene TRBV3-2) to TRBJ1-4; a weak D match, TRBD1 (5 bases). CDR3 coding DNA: TGTGCCAGCAGCCAAGGAGGGGCGGCTAATGAAAAACTGTTTTTT. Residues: CASSQGGAANEKLFF.